The 24 T cell receptor beta chains below come from one sample, sequenced in a study of T cell responses to AZD1222 COVID-19 vaccine. Only in-frame clones appear in the TCRdb table, and some are missing; sequencing was by immunoSEQ multiplex PCR. Of roughly 96,000 clones listed, over 75% were seen once; the top ten hold around 2.8%. The specimen was peripheral blood, collected on day 0 of AZD1222 vaccination. The receptors originated from an adult in good health.

This chain connects TRBV20-1 to TRBJ1-5; D remains unclear. This CDR3 spans 14 amino acids. Germline values: CDR1 DFQATT, CDR2 SNEGSKA (reference sequence). V lost 3 bases, J lost 2 bases, and 11 bases lay in between. CDR3: CSASLGWGNQPQHF. The CDR3, as DNA: TGCAGTGCTAGTCTGGGCTGGGGCAATCAGCCCCAGCATTTT.

This clone has just a few counts. The rearrangement uses TRBV5-4 and TRBJ1-4; a possible D gene is TRBD1 (5 bases). The CDR3 is 16 amino acids. Germline CDR1 SGHNT, CDR2 YYREEE (reference sequence). Trimming pared 2 bases from V and 5 bases from J, leaving 16 bases between. The CDR3 nucleotides are TGTGCCAGCAGCTTAGCGGGGCCGCAAGGGAATGAAAAACTGTTTTTT. Residues: CASSLAGPQGNEKLFF.

The chain combines TRBV19 with TRBJ1-2; no firm D call. V was cut by 5 bases and J by 4 bases, with 17 bases left in between. Per the germline V gene, CDR1 is LNHDA and CDR2 is SQIVND (reference sequence). CDR3 size: 15 residues. CDR3 DNA sequence: TGTGCCAGTAGTCCCACGGGCAGCATAACCTATGGCTACACCTTC. Protein product: CASSPTGSITYGYTF.

The chain is built from TRBV2 and TRBJ1-6; D unclear. CDR1 and CDR2 from the germline V gene are SNHLY and FYNNEI. The CDR3 runs to 15 residues. V lost 6 bases and J lost 0, with 9 bases in between. CDR3 residues: CASRSPGSYNSPLHF. The CDR3 bases are TGTGCCAGCAGGAGTCCCGGCTCCTATAATTCACCCCTCCACTTT.

This chain connects TRBV28 to TRBJ1-1, with TRBD1 matching 7 bases. J was trimmed by 10 bases and V by 4 bases; bases with no gene match: 6. The CDR3 consists of 12 residues. The germline gives CDR1 MDHEN, CDR2 SYDVKM. The CDR3 loop reads CASSSQGVGAFF. The CDR3 DNA reads TGTGCCAGCAGTTCTCAGGGGGTGGGAGCTTTCTTT. The variable domain in full, with the rest retrieved from reference TRBV28 and TRBJ1-1, is DVKVTQSSRYLVKRTGEKVFLECVQDMDHENMFWYRQDPGLGLRLIYFSYDVKMKEKGDIPEGYSVSREKKERFSLILESASTNQTSMYLCASSSQGVGAFFGQGTRLTVV.

The chain recombines TRBV5-5 with TRBJ1-6; possible D gene TRBD1, 6 bases. The V end lost 4 bases, the J end lost 9 bases, and 14 bases lay between the germline ends. Germline V CDR1 and CDR2: SGHKS, YYEKEE (reference sequence). This CDR3 is built from 14 residues. Here the CDR3 reads CASSGGWGASPLHF. For the CDR3, the DNA is TGTGCCAGCAGCGGCGGGTGGGGGGCTTCACCCCTCCACTTT. The entire variable domain, with the rest obtained from reference TRBV5-5 and TRBJ1-6, is as follows: DAGVTQSPTHLIKTRGQQVTLRCSPISGHKSVSWYQQVLGQGPQFIFQYYEKEERGRGNFPDRFSARQFPNYSSELNVNALLLGDSALYLCASSGGWGASPLHFGNGTRLTVT.

The gene calls are TRBV6-1 and TRBJ1-2, with D uncertain. Per germline, CDR1 MNHNS and CDR2 SASEGT. This CDR3 comprises 15 residues. The ends were cut back, 0 bases at V and 4 bases at J, with 12 bases in the middle. CDR3 residues: CASSEASGSSYGYTF. DNA for the CDR3: TGTGCCAGCAGTGAAGCGTCGGGCAGCTCCTATGGCTACACCTTC.

This sequence joins TRBV28 and TRBJ2-5; 10 bases agree with TRBD2. This CDR3 comprises 14 residues. After removal of 5 bases from V and 2 bases from J, the junction contained 2 bases not matched to a gene. Germline V gene data show CDR1 as MDHEN and CDR2 as SYDVKM. The CDR3 DNA sequence: TGTGCCAGCAGTAGGACTAGCGGTCAAGAGACCCAGTACTTC. Protein: CASSRTSGQETQYF.

V gene TRBV14 combines with J gene TRBJ2-1, with 12 positions matching TRBD2. V dropped 2 bases and J dropped 2; count of bases not matched to a gene: 10. Germline V gene sequence: CDR1 SGHDN, CDR2 FVKESK. The CDR3 totals 19 residues. The CDR3 is CASSQNHGLAGGPYNEQFF. The CDR3 DNA reads TGTGCCAGCAGCCAAAACCATGGTCTAGCGGGAGGGCCCTACAATGAGCAGTTCTTC.

V usage is TRBV3-1 (or the pseudogene TRBV3-2) and J usage is TRBJ1-2; maybe TRBD1 (6 bases). The germline V and J ends were trimmed by 1 base and 1 base, with 7 bases remaining between them. The CDR3 spans 14 residues. Germline V lookup: CDR1 LGHDT, CDR2 YNNKEL (reference sequence). This chain's CDR3 is CASSQGGHNYGYTF. CDR3 sequence (DNA): TGTGCCAGCAGCCAAGGGGGACATAACTATGGCTACACCTTC.

The chain uses TRBV2 and TRBJ1-2; D may be TRBD1 (6 bases). With 4 bases removed from V and 4 bases from J, the gap between germline ends came to 13 bases. The CDR3 loop spans 14 amino acids. Germline values: CDR1 SNHLY, CDR2 FYNNEI. The CDR3 region is CASSGGTPVYGYTF. The CDR3 DNA reads TGTGCCAGCAGTGGGGGGACACCGGTCTATGGCTACACCTTC. Full variable domain (remainder filled in from reference TRBV2 and TRBJ1-2): EPEVTQTPSHQVTQMGQEVILRCVPISNHLYFYWYRQILGQKVEFLVSFYNNEISEKSEIFDDQFSVERPDGSNFTLKIRSTKLEDSAMYFCASSGGTPVYGYTFGSGTRLTVV.

The chain couples TRBV3-1 (or the pseudogene TRBV3-2) to TRBJ1-2; unclear D gene. V lost 1 base and J lost 4, with 13 bases in between. This CDR3 spans 15 amino acids. Germline CDR1 reads LGHDT; CDR2 reads YNNKEL (reference sequence). The CDR3 region has the DNA TGTGCCAGCAGCCAAGGAACTGAGGGAACCTATGGCTACACCTTC. This encodes CASSQGTEGTYGYTF.

The CDR3 DNA reads TGTGCCAGCAGCGCAGGGCCTAACAGGGTAGGAGGCTACACCTTC. Its translation is CASSAGPNRVGGYTF. The chain has TRBV9 and TRBJ1-2; D perhaps matches TRBD1 (6 bases). Per germline, CDR1 SGDLS and CDR2 YYNGEE. V was trimmed by 3 bases and J by 8 bases, leaving 20 bases between them. This CDR3 has 15 amino acids. The variable domain in full, completed from reference TRBV9 and TRBJ1-2, reads DSGVTQTPKHLITATGQRVTLRCSPRSGDLSVYWYQQSLDQGLQFLIQYYNGEERAKGNILERFSAQQFPDLHSELNLSSLELGDSALYFCASSAGPNRVGGYTFGSGTRLTVV.

The gene calls are TRBV7-9 and TRBJ2-2; no firm D call. V shed 1 base and J shed 6 bases, with 3 bases lying between them. The CDR3 spans 12 residues. The germline CDR1 and CDR2 sequences are SEHNR and FQNEAQ (reference sequence). The CDR3 loop reads CASSLGPGELFF. The CDR3 coding sequence is TGTGCCAGCAGCTTAGGGCCCGGGGAGCTGTTTTTT.

The rearrangement links TRBV9 to TRBJ1-1; a possible D gene is TRBD1 (5 bases). V gave up 2 bases and J gave up 4 bases, with 15 bases separating them. The CDR3 covers 15 residues. CDR1 and CDR2 (germline): SGDLS, YYNGEE. CDR3 region: CASSVGDPRGTEAFF. The CDR3 nucleotides are TGTGCCAGCAGCGTGGGGGACCCTCGAGGCACTGAAGCTTTCTTT.

The V call is TRBV30, the J call TRBJ2-1; 11 bases match TRBD1. CDR1 and CDR2 (germline): GTSNPN, SVGIG (reference sequence). CDR3 size: 15 residues. Trimming took 3 bases from V and 2 from J; bases not matched to a gene: 3. CDR3 coding DNA: TGTGCCTGGAGGCCGGGACAGGGGGCCTACAATGAGCAGTTCTTC. Encoded protein: CAWRPGQGAYNEQFF.

In this sample, this clone turned up once. The gene calls are TRBV7-9 and TRBJ2-2; 9 bases are a match to TRBD1. Germline-derived CDR1 and CDR2 are SEHNR and FQNEAQ (reference sequence). Trimming cost V 6 bases and J 6 bases; bases outside gene matches: 5. CDR3 length: 14 residues. CDR3 region: CASSSGQGAGELFF. CDR3 nucleotide sequence: TGTGCCAGCAGTTCGGGACAGGGCGCCGGGGAGCTGTTTTTT.

The V gene is TRBV4-1, the J gene TRBJ1-6; D is ambiguous. CDR1 is MGHRA and CDR2 is YSYEKL in the germline V gene. The CDR3 loop spans 13 amino acids. V was shortened by 0 bases and J by 14 bases, with 11 bases between the two germline ends. CDR3 protein: CASSQDLPRTLHF. The CDR3 DNA sequence: TGCGCCAGCAGCCAAGATCTCCCCCGCACCCTCCACTTT.

The chain couples TRBV5-8 to TRBJ2-3; D unresolved. Germline V gene data show CDR1 as SGHTS and CDR2 as YDEGEE. The V end was cut by 4 bases, the J end by 0 bases, with 12 bases between. CDR3 size: 15 residues. This chain's CDR3 is CASSLLVSSTDTQYF. The CDR3 DNA is TGTGCCAGCAGCCTCCTAGTTAGTAGCACAGATACGCAGTATTTT.

This chain connects TRBV2 to TRBJ2-3; D is possibly TRBD2 (6 bases). Germline values: CDR1 SNHLY, CDR2 FYNNEI. V lost 6 bases and J lost 2, with 15 bases in between. There are 15 residues in the CDR3. The CDR3 DNA reads TGTGCCAGCAGCCCCCTTGCGGGAACCACAGATACGCAGTATTTT. Translated, it gives CASSPLAGTTDTQYF.

The table lists this clone with a count of one. CDR3 region: CASNSFPSETQYF. The CDR3 DNA reads TGTGCCAGTAACAGCTTTCCCTCGGAGACCCAGTACTTC. The J gene is TRBJ2-5, the V gene TRBV19; D is ambiguous. This CDR3 has 13 residues. Trimming left V 7 bases short and J 5 bases short, with 14 bases between. CDR1 and CDR2 from the germline V gene are LNHDA and SQIVND (reference sequence). Supplemented by reference TRBV19 and TRBJ2-5, the full variable domain reads DGGITQSPKYLFRKEGQNVTLSCEQNLNHDAMYWYRQDPGQGLRLIYYSQIVNDFQKGDIAEGYSVSREKKESFPLTVTSAQKNPTAFYLCASNSFPSETQYFGPGTRLLVL.

V is TRBV6-5 and J is TRBJ1-1, with D possibly being TRBD1 (5 bases). The V end lost 0 bases, the J end lost 13 bases, and 15 bases lay between the germline ends. CDR3 length equals 13 residues. Germline loops: CDR1 MNHEY, CDR2 SVGAGI. DNA for the CDR3: TGTGCCAGCAGTTACTCGGCCGGGACGGGGGTTTTCTTT. Protein: CASSYSAGTGVFF.

V usage is TRBV7-3 and J usage is TRBJ1-2, with 10 bases lining up with TRBD1. CDR1 is SGHTA, CDR2 FQGTGA, per germline. The CDR3 extends over 15 amino acids. J was trimmed by 6 bases and V by 4 bases; bases with no gene match: 8. The chain's CDR3 is CASSSPDRGRDGYTF. In nucleotides, the CDR3 is TGTGCCAGCAGCTCACCCGACAGGGGGCGCGATGGCTACACCTTC.

The chain recombines TRBV19 with TRBJ2-3; unclear D gene. The CDR3 has 16 amino acids. Looked up from germline, CDR1 is LNHDA and CDR2 is SQIVND (reference sequence). Trimming removed 4 bases from V and 2 bases from J, with 16 bases in between. In DNA, the CDR3 is TGTGCCAGTAGTACCTCCCACGGCCGGAACACAGATACGCAGTATTTT. It yields the protein CASSTSHGRNTDTQYF. Drawing the rest from reference TRBV19 and TRBJ2-3, the complete variable domain is DGGITQSPKYLFRKEGQNVTLSCEQNLNHDAMYWYRQDPGQGLRLIYYSQIVNDFQKGDIAEGYSVSREKKESFPLTVTSAQKNPTAFYLCASSTSHGRNTDTQYFGPGTRLTVL.